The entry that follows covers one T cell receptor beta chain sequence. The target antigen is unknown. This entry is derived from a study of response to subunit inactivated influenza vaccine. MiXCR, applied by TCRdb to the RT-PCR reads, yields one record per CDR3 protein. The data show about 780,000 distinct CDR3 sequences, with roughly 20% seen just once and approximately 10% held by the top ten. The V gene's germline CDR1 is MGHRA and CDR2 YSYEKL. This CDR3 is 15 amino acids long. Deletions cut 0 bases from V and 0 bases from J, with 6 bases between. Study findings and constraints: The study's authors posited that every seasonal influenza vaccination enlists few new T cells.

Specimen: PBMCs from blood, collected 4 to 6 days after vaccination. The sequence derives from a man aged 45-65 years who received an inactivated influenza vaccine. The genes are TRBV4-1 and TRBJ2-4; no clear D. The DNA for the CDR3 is TGCGCCAGCAGCCAAGATTCGGTAGCCAAAAACATTCAGTACTTC. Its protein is CASSQDSVAKNIQYF.